The TCR beta chain under discussion was sequenced for a study of blood T cell repertoires in COVID-19. Study background: The United States, Italy and Spain supplied acute and convalescent COVID-19 samples. PBMCs, B-cell-depleted T cells, or T cells were the source of the cDNA or gDNA that made up the material.

The CDR3 runs 15 residues. In germline, CDR1 is DFQATT, CDR2 SNEGSKA (reference sequence). J was trimmed by 8 bases and V by 3 bases; bases with no gene match: 14. Study processing details: Researchers report that nucleated cell counts were estimated from reference gene primer amplification. This table comes from immunoSEQ multiplex PCR, and its TCRdb copy is limited to in-frame clones, with some not included. Clone size and the V and J calls come from that table; the DNA yielded D and trimming. This sample has 40,000 or so clones, with roughly nine tenths found just once. The specimen was peripheral blood. The V call is TRBV20-1, the J call TRBJ1-2; 8 nucleotides align to TRBD1. This clonotype was sampled from a man aged 50-60 years with active COVID-19. CDR3: CSASNRDRSFLGYTF. The CDR3 DNA follows: TGCAGTGCTAGTAACCGGGACAGGTCCTTCTTGGGCTACACCTTC.